The next 31 T cell receptor beta chains were all read from a single sample in a study of blood T cell repertoires in COVID-19. The assay was immunoSEQ multiplex PCR, and TCRdb's table has in-frame clones only and misses some. The sample lists some 150,000 clones, 70% to 90% seen once, with approximately 1.1% in the top ten. Sequenced input: peripheral blood. These receptor sequences come from a middle-aged man with acute or convalescent COVID-19.

There are a few counts of this clone. The V gene is TRBV7-9, the J gene TRBJ2-3; no definite D call. V lost 6 bases and J lost 6, with 16 bases in between. The V gene's germline CDR1 is SEHNR and CDR2 FQNEAQ (reference sequence). The CDR3 is 14 amino acids. For the CDR3, the DNA is TGTGCCAGCAGTCTCTACGCCACGATTGATACGCAGTATTTT. Amino acid sequence: CASSLYATIDTQYF. The whole variable domain, filled in from reference TRBV7-9 and TRBJ2-3, reads DTGVSQNPRHKITKRGQNVTFRCDPISEHNRLYWYRQTLGQGPEFLTYFQNEAQLEKSRLLSDRFSAERPKGSFSTLEIQRTEQGDSAMYLCASSLYATIDTQYFGPGTRLTVL.

In its sample, this clone was seen once. V and J are TRBV18 and TRBJ2-6, with TRBD2 matching 7 bases. Germline V lookup: CDR1 KGHSH, CDR2 LQKENI. The CDR3 spans 17 residues. V shed 3 bases, J shed 0 bases, and the junction held 5 bases outside the gene matches. DNA for the CDR3: TGTGCCAGCTCACCGGGCGGGGGTATCTCTGGGGCCAACGTCCTGACTTTC. Its translation: CASSPGGGISGANVLTF. Full variable domain (rest looked up from reference TRBV18 and TRBJ2-6): NAGVMQNPRHLVRRRGQEARLRCSPMKGHSHVYWYRQLPEEGLKFMVYLQKENIIDESGMPKERFSAEFPKEGPSILRIQQVVRGDSAAYFCASSPGGGISGANVLTFGAGSRLTVL.

This clone appeared a single time. Here the CDR3 DNA reads TGTGCCAGCAGCTTAGGCGGGGGATGGGAGACCCAGTACTTC. It specifies CASSLGGGWETQYF. The chain employs TRBV7-9 and TRBJ2-5; TRBD2 matches 7 bases. CDR1 SEHNR and CDR2 FQNEAQ come from the germline V gene (reference sequence). The CDR3 totals 14 residues. With V trimmed by 1 base and J by 5 bases, 4 bases remained unmatched.

The rearrangement joins TRBV19 to TRBJ1-6; TRBD1 matches at 7 bases. With 6 bases clipped from V and 3 bases from J, the junction kept 8 bases outside the gene matches. The CDR3 is 16 residues long. Germline CDR1 reads LNHDA; CDR2 reads SQIVND (reference sequence). CDR3 sequence reads: CASSRGQRIYNSPLHF. In DNA, the CDR3 is TGTGCCAGTAGCCGGGGACAGAGAATCTATAATTCACCCCTCCACTTT.

This clone was seen once. The V gene is TRBV30, the J gene TRBJ1-1; 8 bases fit TRBD1. CDR1 and CDR2 (germline): GTSNPN, SVGIG (reference sequence). V gave up 3 bases and J gave up 1 base; unmatched junction bases: 4. The CDR3 has 14 residues. This chain's CDR3 is CAWSLRGRNTEAFF. The CDR3 nucleotides read TGTGCCTGGAGCCTCAGGGGGCGGAACACTGAAGCTTTCTTT.

As to this clone: Other DNA sequences in this sample translate to the same CDR3. This chain connects TRBV10-3 to TRBJ2-1, with 9 bases lining up with TRBD2. This CDR3 is built from 13 residues. Looked up from germline, CDR1 is ENHRY and CDR2 is SYGVKD. V trimming: 8 bases; J trimming: 4 bases; junction bases outside the gene matches: 3. This CDR3 reads CAIGLAGYNEQFF. CDR3 nucleotides: TGTGCCATCGGGCTAGCGGGGTACAATGAGCAGTTCTTC.

This clone was detected only a few times. CDR3: CASSLPHRVGDTGELFF. For the CDR3, the DNA is TGTGCCAGCAGCCTTCCCCACAGGGTAGGGGATACCGGGGAGCTGTTTTTT. This chain connects TRBV21-1 to TRBJ2-2; TRBD1 is taken as the D call from the table, unchecked against the DNA. TRBV21-1 is described as a pseudogene. There are 17 residues in the CDR3.

The chain is built from TRBV28 and TRBJ1-2; 10 nucleotides match TRBD1. Trimming took 2 bases from V and 4 from J; bases not matched to a gene: 16. Per the germline V gene, CDR1 is MDHEN and CDR2 is SYDVKM. The CDR3 runs to 19 residues. The chain's CDR3 is CASSLTPPGQGTESYGYTF. The CDR3 DNA follows: TGTGCCAGCAGTTTAACCCCCCCGGGACAGGGGACCGAGAGCTATGGCTACACCTTC.

The DNA for the CDR3 is TGTGCCAGCAGCCCGGGGGGGCAAATTAACTATGGCTACACCTTC. It is translated as CASSPGGQINYGYTF. This sequence joins TRBV9 and TRBJ1-2; possibly TRBD1 for D (6 bases). The CDR3 sequence is 15 residues long. Trimming left V 4 bases short and J 1 base short, with 14 bases between. Germline V gene lookup returns CDR1 SGDLS and CDR2 YYNGEE.

This clone has a handful of counts. The same CDR3 also results from other DNA sequences found in this sample. V and J are TRBV7-9 and TRBJ1-1; D not certain. The ends were cut back, 1 base at V and 0 bases at J, with 3 bases in the middle. In germline, CDR1 is SEHNR, CDR2 FQNEAQ (reference sequence). CDR3 length: 13 residues. This CDR3 is CASSLDMNTEAFF. CDR3 sequence (DNA): TGTGCCAGCAGCTTAGACATGAACACTGAAGCTTTCTTT.

The chain recombines TRBV20-1 with TRBJ1-1; tentative D call: TRBD1 (5 bases). V gave up 5 bases and J gave up 3 bases, with 7 bases separating them. The CDR3 sequence is 11 residues long. Germline CDR1 is DFQATT and CDR2 is SNEGSKA (reference sequence). CDR3: CSAQGDTEAFF. The DNA for the CDR3 is TGCAGTGCTCAAGGGGACACTGAAGCTTTCTTT.

This clone turned up a few times. The V call is TRBV4-1, the J call TRBJ2-2; 12 bases align to TRBD2. The CDR3 totals 16 residues. Trimming removed 8 bases from V and 2 bases from J; junction bases left unmatched: 6. The V gene's germline CDR1 is MGHRA and CDR2 YSYEKL. The CDR3 coding sequence is TGCGCCAGCTCCTCGGGACTAGCGGGTAACACCGGGGAGCTGTTTTTT. This gives the protein CASSSGLAGNTGELFF.

CDR3: CASSRPGQEPKEQYF. The CDR3, as DNA: TGTGCCAGCAGCCGACCGGGACAGGAGCCTAAGGAGCAGTACTTC. This chain joins TRBV7-9 and TRBJ2-7, with 8 bases that match TRBD1. Germline loops: CDR1 SEHNR, CDR2 FQNEAQ (reference sequence). The CDR3 has 15 residues. V gave up 5 bases and J gave up 7 bases; unmatched junction bases: 13.

This clone was observed once. The rearrangement joins TRBV7-6 to TRBJ1-1, with D perhaps matching TRBD1 (5 bases). This CDR3 has 13 residues. The V gene lost 5 bases and the J gene lost 5 bases, with 12 bases spanning the gap. CDR1 and CDR2 (germline): SGHVS, FNYEAQ. Here the CDR3 reads CASSPGQRTEAFF. CDR3 in DNA: TGTGCCAGCAGCCCCGGACAACGGACTGAAGCTTTCTTT.

V usage is TRBV9 and J usage is TRBJ1-2; 7 nucleotides agree with TRBD1. Germline V gene sequence: CDR1 SGDLS, CDR2 YYNGEE. CDR3 length equals 13 residues. V lost 0 bases to trimming and J lost 6 bases; unmatched junction nucleotides: 2. CDR3 in DNA: TGTGCCAGCAGCGTAGGGCAGGGGGATGGCTACACCTTC. This codes for CASSVGQGDGYTF.

The J gene is TRBJ2-7, the V gene TRBV9; no firm D call. Trimming shortened V by 0 bases and J by 5 bases, and 15 bases separated the two germline ends. The CDR3 spans 15 residues. From germline, CDR1 is SGDLS and CDR2 YYNGEE. The CDR3 nucleotides read TGTGCCAGCAGCGTAGGATGGTCGGTCCCCAACGAGCAGTACTTC. Amino acids: CASSVGWSVPNEQYF.

In DNA, the CDR3 is TGTGCCACACAGGCGTTTGATGAAGCTTTCTTT. Translating gives CATQAFDEAFF. The V and J genes are TRBV7-9 and TRBJ1-1, with a tentative D call TRBD1 (5 bases). The germline CDR1 and CDR2 sequences are SEHNR and FQNEAQ (reference sequence). Deletions cut 10 bases from V and 7 bases from J, with 13 bases between. This CDR3 comprises 11 residues. Full variable domain (missing parts from reference TRBV7-9 and TRBJ1-1): DTGVSQNPRHKITKRGQNVTFRCDPISEHNRLYWYRQTLGQGPEFLTYFQNEAQLEKSRLLSDRFSAERPKGSFSTLEIQRTEQGDSAMYLCATQAFDEAFFGQGTRLTVV.

The chain joins TRBV12-3 or TRBV12-4 to TRBJ2-7; weak D call: TRBD1 (5 bases). This CDR3 comprises 11 residues. V was shortened by 5 bases and J by 7 bases, with 9 bases between the two germline ends. The CDR3 sequence: CASSQRQEQYF. CDR3 DNA sequence: TGTGCCAGCAGTCAAAGACAGGAGCAGTACTTC.

This clone was observed a handful of times. DNA for the CDR3: TGCAGCGGGGGACAGTTTAACACTGAAGCTTTCTTT. Protein sequence: CSGGQFNTEAFF. This chain uses TRBV29-1 with TRBJ1-1; 7 nucleotides match TRBD1. The J segment lost 2 bases and the V segment lost 7 bases, leaving 4 bases of the junction unmatched. There are 12 residues in the CDR3. Per germline, CDR1 SQVTM and CDR2 ANQGSEA.

In its sample, this clone was seen a few times. The rearrangement uses TRBV13 and TRBJ2-5; TRBD1 matches 9 bases. This CDR3 contains 17 residues. Trimming removed 6 bases from V and 0 bases from J; junction bases left unmatched: 11. CDR1 is PRHDT, CDR2 FYEKMQ, per germline (reference sequence). CDR3 in DNA: TGTGCCAGCAGACCCGCAGGGACAGGGTCGTACCAAGAGACCCAGTACTTC. Its translation is CASRPAGTGSYQETQYF.

The chain couples TRBV7-9 to TRBJ2-1, with D maybe TRBD2 (5 bases). Trimming removed 1 base at V and 9 bases at J, with 10 bases between. The CDR3 has 13 residues. CDR1 and CDR2 (germline): SEHNR, FQNEAQ (reference sequence). The CDR3 region is CASSLVPSREQFF. CDR3 in DNA: TGTGCCAGCAGCTTAGTGCCTAGCCGTGAGCAGTTCTTC.

The V and J genes are TRBV12-3 or TRBV12-4 and TRBJ2-7; D is unresolved. The CDR3 length is 13 residues. The V end lost 8 bases, the J end lost 4 bases, and 15 bases lay between the germline ends. CDR3 DNA: TGTGCCAGCGGAACAGCCTACCGTTACGAGCAGTACTTC. This encodes CASGTAYRYEQYF.

The chain combines TRBV13 with TRBJ2-3, with 9 bases that match TRBD1. The CDR3 contains 15 residues. The V gene end was trimmed by 4 bases and the J gene end by 4 bases; junction bases not matched to a gene: 6. Germline lookup yields CDR1 PRHDT and CDR2 FYEKMQ (reference sequence). The CDR3 nucleotides read TGTGCCAGCAGCTACCCAGGGACAGGGCCAGATACGCAGTATTTT. Its translation is CASSYPGTGPDTQYF.

V is TRBV19 and J is TRBJ1-2; no definite D call. The CDR3 runs 12 residues. Trimming stripped 7 bases from V and 4 bases from J, with 10 bases between. Germline assignment: CDR1 LNHDA and CDR2 SQIVND (reference sequence). CDR3 DNA: TGTGCCAGTAAACATGACACCTATGGCTACACCTTC. Translating it yields CASKHDTYGYTF. The full variable domain, with the rest looked up from reference TRBV19 and TRBJ1-2, is DGGITQSPKYLFRKEGQNVTLSCEQNLNHDAMYWYRQDPGQGLRLIYYSQIVNDFQKGDIAEGYSVSREKKESFPLTVTSAQKNPTAFYLCASKHDTYGYTFGSGTRLTVV.

This clone was seen once. The chain couples TRBV7-9 to TRBJ2-3, with TRBD1 matching over 8 bases. The CDR3 is made up of 14 amino acids. Per the germline V gene, CDR1 is SEHNR and CDR2 is FQNEAQ (reference sequence). Trimming took 6 bases from V and 6 from J; bases not matched to a gene: 8. CDR3 nucleotide sequence: TGTGCCAGCAGGCCGGGACAGGTAGGGGATACGCAGTATTTT. Amino acid sequence: CASRPGQVGDTQYF.

As regards this clone: Other nucleotide sequences in the sample specify the same CDR3. CDR3 protein: CASSEVDEQYF. The CDR3 coding sequence is TGCGCCAGCAGTGAGGTAGACGAGCAGTACTTC. The genes are TRBV10-2 and TRBJ2-7; no definite D call. The germline gives CDR1 WSHSY, CDR2 SAAADI. The ends were cut back, 2 bases at V and 5 bases at J, with 4 bases in the middle. This CDR3 is built from 11 residues.

V gene TRBV5-1 combines with J gene TRBJ2-1; 14 bases fit TRBD2. Germline trimming cut 5 bases from V and 4 bases from J; bases unmatched to any gene: 2. There are 15 residues in the CDR3. Germline V gene data show CDR1 as SGHRS and CDR2 as YFSETQ. CDR3 sequence (DNA): TGCGCCAGCAGGGGACTAGCGGGGGATTACAATGAGCAGTTCTTC. This translates into CASRGLAGDYNEQFF.

The V gene is TRBV6-5, the J gene TRBJ2-1; 8 positions match TRBD2. Trimming cost V 10 bases and J 4 bases; bases outside gene matches: 9. The CDR3 contains 14 residues. Germline V gene lookup returns CDR1 MNHEY and CDR2 SVGAGI. CDR3 residues: CAIERRGAYNEQFF. CDR3 DNA: TGTGCCATCGAACGGCGGGGGGCATACAATGAGCAGTTCTTC.

The chain recombines TRBV5-6 with TRBJ1-1; D gene unclear. The germline gives CDR1 SGHDT, CDR2 YYEEEE. The CDR3 loop spans 13 amino acids. Between the trimmed V and J ends, which lost 1 base and 7 bases, there was a span of 11 bases. CDR3 protein: CASSLLQNREAFF. The CDR3 DNA is TGTGCCAGCAGCTTGTTACAGAACCGTGAAGCTTTCTTT.

This chain connects TRBV5-6 to TRBJ1-1, with 8 bases that match TRBD1. Germline CDR1 is SGHDT and CDR2 is YYEEEE. The junction had 13 bases not matched to a gene; V was cut back by 0 bases and J by 6 bases. The CDR3 consists of 17 residues. DNA of the CDR3: TGTGCCAGCAGCTTGGTGGAGCGGGACAGGCGGGGTCCTGAAGCTTTCTTT. Its translation is CASSLVERDRRGPEAFF.

The chain combines TRBV4-3 with TRBJ2-7; 8 bases fit TRBD1. Germline lookup yields CDR1 LGHNA and CDR2 YSLEER. V lost 0 bases, J lost 0 bases, and 7 bases stayed unmatched. CDR3 length equals 17 residues. Here the CDR3 reads CASSQDYRGASSYEQYF. The CDR3 nucleotides read TGCGCCAGCAGCCAAGATTACAGGGGGGCAAGCTCCTACGAGCAGTACTTC.